A single sample is the source of the 13 T cell receptor beta chains below, sequenced in a study of blood T cell repertoires in COVID-19. The repertoire was sequenced with immunoSEQ multiplex PCR; TCRdb's copy has only in-frame clones and lacks some. The profile shows approximately 330,000 clones, approximately 88% of them singletons. Sequenced material: peripheral blood. Receptor source: a woman aged 45-59 years with active or convalescent COVID-19.

The chain links TRBV7-2 to TRBJ2-5, with 12 positions matching TRBD2. V was pared by 5 bases and J by 5 bases, with 3 bases of the junction left unmatched. Germline assignment: CDR1 SGHTA and CDR2 FQGNSA. CDR3 length equals 14 residues. The CDR3 sequence: CASSIGLAGETQYF. In DNA, the CDR3 is TGTGCCAGCAGCATCGGACTAGCGGGGGAGACCCAGTACTTC.

In DNA, the CDR3 is TGTGCCATCACCGGACAGGGGGCGAATGAGCAGTTCTTC. Translated: CAITGQGANEQFF. The rearrangement links TRBV10-3 to TRBJ2-1, with 11 bases matching TRBD1. After removal of 7 bases from V and 7 bases from J, the junction contained 3 bases not matched to a gene. The CDR3 length is 13 residues. Germline V lookup: CDR1 ENHRY, CDR2 SYGVKD.

About this clone itself: Germline and junction disagree at one end, which may indicate a read error. V is TRBV7-7 and J is TRBJ1-2; D might be TRBD1 (5 bases). CDR1 and CDR2 from the germline V gene are SSHAT and FNYEAQ (reference sequence). This CDR3 is 19 amino acids long. The CDR3 region has the DNA TGTGCTAGCAGCTTAGTAAGAGGACACCAGGACCCTCCTAACTATGGCTACACCTTC. The encoded protein is CASSLVRGHQDPPNYGYTF.

The chain uses TRBV27 and TRBJ1-1, with unresolved D. Trimming stripped 7 bases from V and 1 base from J, with 13 bases between. The CDR3 runs to 14 residues. Germline V gives CDR1 MNHEY, CDR2 SMNVEV (reference sequence). The CDR3 region has the DNA TGTGCCAGCACTTCCGGGATAGCGAACACTGAAGCTTTCTTT. This encodes CASTSGIANTEAFF.

The rearrangement uses TRBV7-2 and TRBJ1-2; TRBD1 might be the D (6 bases). This CDR3 is 15 amino acids long. The V end lost 5 bases, the J end lost 0 bases, and 13 bases lay between the germline ends. In germline, CDR1 is SGHTA, CDR2 FQGNSA. This CDR3 is CASSENRAPNYGYTF. The CDR3, as DNA: TGTGCCAGCAGCGAAAACAGGGCTCCTAACTATGGCTACACCTTC.

The chain combines TRBV7-3 with TRBJ1-2; 7 nucleotides align to TRBD1. CDR1 and CDR2 (germline): SGHTA, FQGTGA. This CDR3 has 13 amino acids. With V trimmed by 5 bases and J by 2 bases, 2 bases remained unmatched. CDR3 loop: CASSQDRNYGYTF. In nucleotides, the CDR3 is TGTGCCAGCAGCCAGGACAGGAACTATGGCTACACCTTC.

This chain connects TRBV13 to TRBJ2-1; D is unclear. V dropped 5 bases and J dropped 5 bases, with 16 bases sitting between them. CDR1 and CDR2 from the germline V gene are PRHDT and FYEKMQ (reference sequence). The CDR3 sequence is 15 residues long. CDR3 protein: CASSAPTETHNEQFF. In DNA form, the CDR3 reads TGTGCCAGCAGCGCCCCTACCGAGACTCACAATGAGCAGTTCTTC.

The genes are TRBV4-2 and TRBJ2-3; D possibly corresponds to TRBD2 (5 bases). The CDR3 runs 14 residues. Germline CDR1 is LGHNA and CDR2 is YNFKEQ. V was clipped by 0 bases and J by 8 bases, with 12 bases between them. The CDR3 DNA sequence: TGTGCCAGCAGCCAAGAGGCGGAAGGAGGTACGCAGTATTTT. It is translated as CASSQEAEGGTQYF.

The rearrangement links TRBV18 to TRBJ1-1; D is uncertain. The V gene's germline CDR1 is KGHSH and CDR2 LQKENI. Between the trimmed V and J ends, which lost 1 base and 2 bases, there was a span of 14 bases. This CDR3 is built from 16 residues. The chain's CDR3 is CASSPRTSTGNTEAFF. CDR3 DNA sequence: TGTGCCAGCTCACCACGAACAAGTACGGGAAACACTGAAGCTTTCTTT.

V gene TRBV6-5 combines with J gene TRBJ2-2; D ambiguous. The CDR3 sequence is 14 residues long. The V gene's germline CDR1 is MNHEY and CDR2 SVGAGI. Trimming took off 6 bases at V and 0 bases at J, with 8 bases between the two ends. CDR3 residues: CASSQLANTGELFF. The CDR3 DNA sequence: TGTGCCAGCAGCCAACTCGCGAACACCGGGGAGCTGTTTTTT.

CDR3 in DNA: TGTGCCAGCCGCGAGGACTCTAACTATGGCTACACCTTC. Residues: CASREDSNYGYTF. The J gene is TRBJ1-2, the V gene TRBV28; D not resolved. CDR3 size: 13 residues. Trimming cost V 8 bases and J 0 bases, with 10 bases left between them. The V gene's germline CDR1 is MDHEN and CDR2 SYDVKM.

The rearrangement uses TRBV28 and TRBJ1-2; perhaps TRBD1 as D (5 bases). The CDR3 spans 12 residues. Germline V gene sequence: CDR1 MDHEN, CDR2 SYDVKM. Trimming stripped 6 bases from V and 7 bases from J, with 12 bases between. CDR3 coding DNA: TGTGCCAGCAGGGGGACCGGGGGTGGCTACACCTTC. Amino acid sequence: CASRGTGGGYTF.

The rearrangement joins TRBV7-3 to TRBJ1-5; the D is unclear. The CDR3 contains 17 residues. CDR1 and CDR2 (germline): SGHTA, FQGTGA. Trimming pared 5 bases from V and 0 bases from J, leaving 17 bases between. The CDR3 reads CASSGSMELDSNQPQHF. CDR3 sequence (DNA): TGTGCCAGCAGCGGAAGTATGGAACTAGATAGCAATCAGCCCCAGCATTTT.